The 21 T cell receptor beta chains below all came from one sample that was sequenced in a study of cytomegalovirus exposure and HLA in healthy donors. Method: immunoSEQ multiplex PCR; TCRdb's copy keeps in-frame clones and lacks some. The repertoire has under 400,000 clones, roughly 90% of them found once; the top ten carry roughly 0.75%. Input material: PBMCs. These TCRs come from a woman under 30 in good health and CMV-seronegative.

The chain is built from TRBV28 and TRBJ1-3; D unresolved. Trimming removed 2 bases from V and 2 bases from J, with 10 bases in between. The V gene's germline CDR1 is MDHEN and CDR2 SYDVKM. The CDR3 is made up of 15 amino acids. CDR3 in amino acids: CASSLSGGPGNTIYF. The CDR3 DNA is TGTGCCAGCAGTTTAAGCGGCGGACCTGGAAACACCATATATTTT.

The sample holds one count of this clone. The rearrangement uses TRBV9 and TRBJ1-3; D uncertain. The germline gives CDR1 SGDLS, CDR2 YYNGEE. V was shortened by 0 bases and J by 3 bases, with 13 bases between the two germline ends. CDR3 length: 16 amino acids. Here the CDR3 reads CASSVDPGSNGNTIYF. CDR3 DNA sequence: TGTGCCAGCAGCGTAGATCCGGGGAGCAATGGAAACACCATATATTTT. Based on the CDR3 plus reference TRBV9 and TRBJ1-3, the full variable domain is DSGVTQTPKHLITATGQRVTLRCSPRSGDLSVYWYQQSLDQGLQFLIQYYNGEERAKGNILERFSAQQFPDLHSELNLSSLELGDSALYFCASSVDPGSNGNTIYFGEGSWLTVV.

The genes are TRBV28 and TRBJ2-7, with 10 positions matching TRBD2. Per germline, CDR1 MDHEN and CDR2 SYDVKM. CDR3 length: 16 residues. Trimming cost V 9 bases and J 4 bases; bases outside gene matches: 15. CDR3 sequence (DNA): TGTGCCAGTCGGGTTGGTACTAGCGGGGCTAAGTACGAGCAGTACTTC. Translation: CASRVGTSGAKYEQYF.

The genes are TRBV27 and TRBJ2-1; D is undetermined. The CDR3 sequence is 12 residues long. Trimming removed 5 bases from V and 11 bases from J, with 13 bases in between. Germline V gene sequence: CDR1 MNHEY, CDR2 SMNVEV (reference sequence). CDR3 sequence (DNA): TGTGCCAGCAGTATAAGACAAAGCCAGCAGTTCTTC. Translation gives CASSIRQSQQFF.

Points on this clone: Other DNA sequences in the sample encode the same CDR3. V gene TRBV28 combines with J gene TRBJ1-4, with 9 bases lining up with TRBD1. The germline V gene has CDR1 MDHEN and CDR2 SYDVKM. Trimming removed 3 bases from V and 3 bases from J; junction bases left unmatched: 2. The length of the CDR3 is 15 residues. In DNA form, the CDR3 reads TGTGCCAGCAGTTTGGGGGACAGGGCTAATGAAAAACTGTTTTTT. It yields the protein CASSLGDRANEKLFF.

The chain couples TRBV28 to TRBJ1-1; D gene ambiguous. V dropped 1 base and J dropped 3 bases, with 9 bases sitting between them. CDR1 and CDR2 (germline): MDHEN, SYDVKM. CDR3 length: 14 amino acids. DNA for the CDR3: TGTGCCAGCAGTTTATCCGGAGGGCACACTGAAGCTTTCTTT. Translating gives CASSLSGGHTEAFF.

CDR3 DNA: TGTGCCAGCATGAGGGTACGGGGCACTGAAGCTTTCTTT. As protein: CASMRVRGTEAFF. The chain couples TRBV6-5 to TRBJ1-1; D unclear. Germline assignment: CDR1 MNHEY and CDR2 SVGAGI. V was shortened by 7 bases and J by 4 bases, with 13 bases between the two germline ends. CDR3 size: 13 residues.

This clone was detected only once. The CDR3 spells CASSLESSGRETQYF. Here the CDR3 DNA reads TGCGCCAGCAGCTTGGAATCTAGCGGGAGAGAGACCCAGTACTTC. This chain joins TRBV5-1 and TRBJ2-5; 10 nucleotides line up with TRBD2. The V and J ends lost 0 bases and 4 bases, in that order; junction bases with no gene match: 3. The CDR3 length is 15 residues. Per the germline V gene, CDR1 is SGHRS and CDR2 is YFSETQ.

With respect to this clone: The same CDR3 can be traced to other DNA sequences in this sample. The chain recombines TRBV27 with TRBJ1-5; D unresolved. Trimming cost V 0 bases and J 4 bases, with 4 bases left between them. CDR1 and CDR2 (germline): MNHEY, SMNVEV (reference sequence). This CDR3 region has 13 residues. CDR3 in DNA: TGTGCCAGCAGTTTATCCAGGAATCAGCCCCAGCATTTT. This gives the protein CASSLSRNQPQHF.

The V and J genes are TRBV6-4 and TRBJ2-5; 7 bases are shared with TRBD2. CDR3 length: 15 amino acids. Germline V gene lookup returns CDR1 MRHNA and CDR2 SNTAGT. J was trimmed by 4 bases and V by 6 bases; bases with no gene match: 11. The CDR3 DNA follows: TGTGCCAGCAGCCCGTCTACTAGCGAGGGAGAGACCCAGTACTTC. Translating gives CASSPSTSEGETQYF.

The chain joins TRBV29-1 to TRBJ2-7; D is perhaps TRBD1 (6 bases). The CDR3 contains 13 residues. Trimming cost V 7 bases and J 6 bases, with 19 bases left between them. The V gene's germline CDR1 is SQVTM and CDR2 ANQGSEA. In DNA, the CDR3 is TGCAGCGCCGGCCACGTGGGGGCGGGCGAGCAGTACTTC. It specifies CSAGHVGAGEQYF.

This sequence joins TRBV27 and TRBJ2-3; TRBD2 is a possible D gene (5 bases). The CDR3 runs 14 residues. V shed 6 bases and J shed 2 bases, with 12 bases lying between them. CDR1 and CDR2 (germline): MNHEY, SMNVEV (reference sequence). This chain's CDR3 is CASRRASTTDTQYF. For the CDR3, the DNA is TGTGCCAGCAGGCGGGCCTCCACCACAGATACGCAGTATTTT.

The CDR3 nucleotides read TGTGCCAGCAGCGTAGAAAGCATCCTGAACTATGGCTACACCTTC. Its protein is CASSVESILNYGYTF. The chain joins TRBV9 to TRBJ1-2; D is undetermined. Germline V gives CDR1 SGDLS, CDR2 YYNGEE. V was trimmed by 0 bases and J by 2 bases, leaving 11 bases between them. CDR3 length: 15 residues.

The CDR3 nucleotides are TGCGCCAGCAGCCAGTCTCCGGGACAGGTGAAAGAAAAACTGTTTTTT. It codes for CASSQSPGQVKEKLFF. The V gene is TRBV4-1, the J gene TRBJ1-4; 8 bases are shared with TRBD1. This CDR3 is built from 16 residues. With 3 bases clipped from V and 8 bases from J, the junction kept 11 bases outside the gene matches. The germline V gene has CDR1 MGHRA and CDR2 YSYEKL.

The CDR3 DNA reads as TGCGCCAGCAGCCCAGAGGGGACAGGTTACACCATATATTTT. Protein: CASSPEGTGYTIYF. This chain links TRBV5-1 with TRBJ1-3; 8 bases match TRBD1. Germline CDR1 SGHRS, CDR2 YFSETQ. The trim removed 4 bases at V and 8 bases at J, leaving 8 bases unmatched. CDR3 length: 14 amino acids.

This clone occurred once. V and J are TRBV5-1 and TRBJ2-7; weak D call: TRBD1 (6 bases). V was trimmed by 6 bases and J by 0 bases, leaving 22 bases between them. The germline gives CDR1 SGHRS, CDR2 YFSETQ. The CDR3 has 17 amino acids. The DNA of the CDR3 is TGCGCCAGCAACTGGGATATTTGGACAGCGATCTCCTACGAGCAGTACTTC. It yields the protein CASNWDIWTAISYEQYF.

The V and J genes are TRBV27 and TRBJ2-7; 8 nucleotides agree with TRBD2. The V gene's germline CDR1 is MNHEY and CDR2 SMNVEV (reference sequence). The CDR3 consists of 14 residues. V lost 8 bases, J lost 6 bases, and 12 bases stayed unmatched. The CDR3 coding sequence is TGTGCCAGCCACACCCAAACCCGGGGGGGCGAGCAGTACTTC. It translates to CASHTQTRGGEQYF.

The chain joins TRBV30 to TRBJ2-7; possibly TRBD2 for D (6 bases). This CDR3 spans 13 amino acids. CDR1 and CDR2 from the germline V gene are GTSNPN and SVGIG (reference sequence). V lost 5 bases to trimming and J lost 6 bases, with 17 bases between them. In nucleotides, the CDR3 is TGTGCCTGGGGGCCGGGGGTACGGTCCGAGCAGTACTTC. Translated, it gives CAWGPGVRSEQYF.

This chain uses TRBV7-7 with TRBJ2-7, with 9 positions matching TRBD1. The germline V gene has CDR1 SSHAT and CDR2 FNYEAQ (reference sequence). Trimming at V came to 5 bases and at J to 3 bases, leaving 8 bases not matched to a gene. The CDR3 has 15 amino acids. The CDR3 spells CASSTRGDRVYEQYF. DNA of the CDR3: TGTGCCAGCAGCACCCGGGGGGACAGGGTCTACGAGCAGTACTTC.

The chain employs TRBV27 and TRBJ2-5, with a tentative D call TRBD2 (5 bases). Trimming stripped 5 bases from V and 4 bases from J, with 14 bases between. CDR3 length equals 14 residues. Per the germline V gene, CDR1 is MNHEY and CDR2 is SMNVEV (reference sequence). CDR3 loop: CASSLRSAGETQYF. The CDR3 DNA reads as TGTGCCAGCAGTCTTAGGAGTGCGGGAGAGACCCAGTACTTC.

The genes are TRBV15 and TRBJ1-2, with 7 bases matching TRBD1. V trimming: 5 bases; J trimming: 4 bases; junction bases outside the gene matches: 10. The CDR3 length is 15 residues. Per the germline V gene, CDR1 is LNHNV and CDR2 is YYDKDF (reference sequence). CDR3 in DNA: TGTGCCACCAGCTCTCGGGGACAGAAACTCTATGGCTACACCTTC. This gives the protein CATSSRGQKLYGYTF.